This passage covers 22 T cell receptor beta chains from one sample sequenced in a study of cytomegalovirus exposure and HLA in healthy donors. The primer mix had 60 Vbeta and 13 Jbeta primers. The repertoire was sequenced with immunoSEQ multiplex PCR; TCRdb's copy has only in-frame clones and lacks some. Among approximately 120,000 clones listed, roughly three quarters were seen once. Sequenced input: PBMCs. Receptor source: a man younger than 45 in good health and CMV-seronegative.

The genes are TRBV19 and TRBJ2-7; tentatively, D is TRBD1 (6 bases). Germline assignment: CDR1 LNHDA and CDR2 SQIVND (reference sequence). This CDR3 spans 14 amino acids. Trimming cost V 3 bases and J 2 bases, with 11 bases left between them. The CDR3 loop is CASSMRPGAYEQYF. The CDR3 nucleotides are TGTGCCAGTAGTATGAGGCCAGGGGCCTACGAGCAGTACTTC.

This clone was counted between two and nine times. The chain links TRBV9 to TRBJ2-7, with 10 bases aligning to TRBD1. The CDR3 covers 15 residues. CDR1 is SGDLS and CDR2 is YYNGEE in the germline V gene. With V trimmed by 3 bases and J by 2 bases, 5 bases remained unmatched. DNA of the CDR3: TGTGCCAGCAGCGCCCGGGACAGGGGCACCTACGAGCAGTACTTC. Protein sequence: CASSARDRGTYEQYF. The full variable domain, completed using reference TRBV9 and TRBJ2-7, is DSGVTQTPKHLITATGQRVTLRCSPRSGDLSVYWYQQSLDQGLQFLIQYYNGEERAKGNILERFSAQQFPDLHSELNLSSLELGDSALYFCASSARDRGTYEQYFGPGTRLTVT.

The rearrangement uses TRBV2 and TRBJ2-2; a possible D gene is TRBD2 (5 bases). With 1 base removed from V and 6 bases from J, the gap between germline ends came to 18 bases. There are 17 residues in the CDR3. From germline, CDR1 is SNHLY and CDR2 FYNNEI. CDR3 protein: CASSEENSGSSAGELFF. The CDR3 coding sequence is TGTGCCAGCAGTGAAGAGAACTCGGGGTCGAGCGCCGGGGAGCTGTTTTTT.

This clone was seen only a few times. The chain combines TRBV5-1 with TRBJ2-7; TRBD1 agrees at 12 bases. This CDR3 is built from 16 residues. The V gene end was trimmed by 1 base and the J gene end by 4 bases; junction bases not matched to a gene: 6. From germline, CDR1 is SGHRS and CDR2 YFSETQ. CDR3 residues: CASSLWGQGASYEQYF. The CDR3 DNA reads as TGCGCCAGCAGCTTGTGGGGACAGGGGGCGAGTTACGAGCAGTACTTC.

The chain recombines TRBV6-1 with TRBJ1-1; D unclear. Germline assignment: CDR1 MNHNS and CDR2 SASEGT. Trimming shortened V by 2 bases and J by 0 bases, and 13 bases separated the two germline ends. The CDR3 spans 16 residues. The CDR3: CASSEQEAWMNTEAFF. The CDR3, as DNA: TGTGCCAGCAGTGAACAGGAGGCCTGGATGAACACTGAAGCTTTCTTT.

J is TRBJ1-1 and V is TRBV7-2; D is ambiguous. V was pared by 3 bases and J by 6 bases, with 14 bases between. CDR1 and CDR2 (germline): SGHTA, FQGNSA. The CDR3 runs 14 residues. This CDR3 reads CASSFTRGWAEAFF. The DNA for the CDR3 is TGTGCCAGCAGCTTTACGAGAGGATGGGCTGAAGCTTTCTTT.

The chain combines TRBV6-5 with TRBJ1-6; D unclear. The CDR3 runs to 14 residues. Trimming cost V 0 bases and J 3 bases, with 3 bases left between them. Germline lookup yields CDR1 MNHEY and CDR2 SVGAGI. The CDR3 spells CASSYSLYNSPLHF. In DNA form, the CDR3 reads TGTGCCAGCAGTTACTCACTCTATAATTCACCCCTCCACTTT.

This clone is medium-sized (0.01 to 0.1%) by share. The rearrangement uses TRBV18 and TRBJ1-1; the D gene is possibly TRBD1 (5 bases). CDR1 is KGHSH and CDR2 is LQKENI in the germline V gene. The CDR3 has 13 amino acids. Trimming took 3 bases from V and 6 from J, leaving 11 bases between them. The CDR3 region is CASSPAGGAEAFF. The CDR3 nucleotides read TGTGCCAGCTCACCGGCCGGGGGGGCTGAAGCTTTCTTT. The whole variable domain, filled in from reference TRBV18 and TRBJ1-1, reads NAGVMQNPRHLVRRRGQEARLRCSPMKGHSHVYWYRQLPEEGLKFMVYLQKENIIDESGMPKERFSAEFPKEGPSILRIQQVVRGDSAAYFCASSPAGGAEAFFGQGTRLTVV.

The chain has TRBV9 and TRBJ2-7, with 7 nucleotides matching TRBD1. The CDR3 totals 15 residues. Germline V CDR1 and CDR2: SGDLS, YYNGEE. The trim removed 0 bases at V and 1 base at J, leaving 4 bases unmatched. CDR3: CASSVAPQGSYEQYF. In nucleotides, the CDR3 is TGTGCCAGCAGCGTAGCTCCACAGGGGTCCTACGAGCAGTACTTC.

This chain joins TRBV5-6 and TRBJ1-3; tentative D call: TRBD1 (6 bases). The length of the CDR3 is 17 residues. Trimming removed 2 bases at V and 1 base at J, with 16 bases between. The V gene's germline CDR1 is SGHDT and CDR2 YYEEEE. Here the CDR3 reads CASSLTRGRRSGNTIYF. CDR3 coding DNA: TGTGCCAGCAGCTTAACCAGGGGACGGAGATCTGGAAACACCATATATTTT.

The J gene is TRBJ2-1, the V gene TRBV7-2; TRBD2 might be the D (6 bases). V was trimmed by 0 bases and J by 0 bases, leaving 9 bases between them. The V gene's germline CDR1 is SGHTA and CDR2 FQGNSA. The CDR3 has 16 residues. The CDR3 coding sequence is TGTGCCAGCAGCTTAGCTAGCGGAAACTCCTACAATGAGCAGTTCTTC. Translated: CASSLASGNSYNEQFF. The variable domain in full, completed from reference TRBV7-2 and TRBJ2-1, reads GAGVSQSPSNKVTEKGKDVELRCDPISGHTALYWYRQSLGQGLEFLIYFQGNSAPDKSGLPSDRFSAERTGGSVSTLTIQRTQQEDSAVYLCASSLASGNSYNEQFFGPGTRLTVL.

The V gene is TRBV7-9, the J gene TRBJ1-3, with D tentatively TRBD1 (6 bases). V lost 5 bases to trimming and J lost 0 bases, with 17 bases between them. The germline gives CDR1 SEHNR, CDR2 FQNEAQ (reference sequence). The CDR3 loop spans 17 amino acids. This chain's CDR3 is CASSPQPGHISGNTIYF. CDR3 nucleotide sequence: TGTGCCAGCAGCCCCCAGCCGGGACACATCTCTGGAAACACCATATATTTT. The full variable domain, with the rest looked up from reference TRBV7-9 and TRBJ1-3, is DTGVSQNPRHKITKRGQNVTFRCDPISEHNRLYWYRQTLGQGPEFLTYFQNEAQLEKSRLLSDRFSAERPKGSFSTLEIQRTEQGDSAMYLCASSPQPGHISGNTIYFGEGSWLTVV.

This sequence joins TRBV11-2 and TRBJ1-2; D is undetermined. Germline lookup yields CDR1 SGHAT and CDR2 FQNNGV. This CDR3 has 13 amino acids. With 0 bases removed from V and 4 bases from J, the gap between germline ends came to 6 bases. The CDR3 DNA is TGTGCCAGCAGCTTAGACTCGGTCTATGGCTACACCTTC. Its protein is CASSLDSVYGYTF.

The CDR3 spells CASSSQPGYQETQYF. The CDR3 region has the DNA TGTGCCAGCAGCTCACAACCAGGGTACCAAGAGACCCAGTACTTC. This chain connects TRBV7-8 to TRBJ2-5, with a weak D call TRBD1 (5 bases). CDR1 is SGHVS, CDR2 FQNEAQ, per germline. V gave up 4 bases and J gave up 0 bases, with 12 bases separating them. This CDR3 is 15 amino acids long.

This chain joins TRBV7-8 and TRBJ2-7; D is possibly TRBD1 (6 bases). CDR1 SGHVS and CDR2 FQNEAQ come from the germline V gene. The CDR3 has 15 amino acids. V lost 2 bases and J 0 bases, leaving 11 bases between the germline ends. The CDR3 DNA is TGTGCCAGCAGCTTATCCCCCAGGGGCTCCTACGAGCAGTACTTC. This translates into CASSLSPRGSYEQYF.

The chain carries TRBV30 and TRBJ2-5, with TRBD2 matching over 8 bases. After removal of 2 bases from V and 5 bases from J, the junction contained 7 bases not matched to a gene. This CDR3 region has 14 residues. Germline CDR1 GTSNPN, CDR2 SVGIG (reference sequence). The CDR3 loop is CAWSTSGNDETQYF. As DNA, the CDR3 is TGTGCCTGGAGTACTAGCGGTAATGACGAGACCCAGTACTTC.

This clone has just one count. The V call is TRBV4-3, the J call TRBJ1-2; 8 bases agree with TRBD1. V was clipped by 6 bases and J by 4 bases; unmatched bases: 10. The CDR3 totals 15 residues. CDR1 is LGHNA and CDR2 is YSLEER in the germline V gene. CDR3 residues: CASSEAPGQAYGYTF. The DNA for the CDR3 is TGCGCCAGCAGTGAAGCCCCGGGACAGGCCTATGGCTACACCTTC.

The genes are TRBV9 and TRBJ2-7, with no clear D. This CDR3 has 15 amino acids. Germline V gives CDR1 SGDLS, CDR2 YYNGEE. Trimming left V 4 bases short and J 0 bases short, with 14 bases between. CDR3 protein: CASSPYLDNSYEQYF. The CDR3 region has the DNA TGTGCCAGCAGCCCATACCTTGACAACTCCTACGAGCAGTACTTC.

DNA for the CDR3: TGTGCCATCAGGTTCGGGGATTCGGCCGGAAACACCATATATTTT. Protein product: CAIRFGDSAGNTIYF. The chain uses TRBV10-3 and TRBJ1-3; D unclear. Germline lookup yields CDR1 ENHRY and CDR2 SYGVKD. The ends were cut back, 6 bases at V and 4 bases at J, with 16 bases in the middle. This CDR3 has 15 residues.

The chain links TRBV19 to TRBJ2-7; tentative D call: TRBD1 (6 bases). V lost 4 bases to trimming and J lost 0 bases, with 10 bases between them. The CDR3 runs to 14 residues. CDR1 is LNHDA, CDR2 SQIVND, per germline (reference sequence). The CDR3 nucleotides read TGTGCCAGTAGTAGGGACACTTTCTCCTACGAGCAGTACTTC. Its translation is CASSRDTFSYEQYF.

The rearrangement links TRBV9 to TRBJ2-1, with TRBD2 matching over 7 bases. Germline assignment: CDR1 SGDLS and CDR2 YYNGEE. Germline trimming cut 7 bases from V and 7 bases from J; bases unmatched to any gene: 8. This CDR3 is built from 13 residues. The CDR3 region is CASGRETKNEQFF. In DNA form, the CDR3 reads TGTGCCAGCGGGCGGGAGACCAAGAATGAGCAGTTCTTC.

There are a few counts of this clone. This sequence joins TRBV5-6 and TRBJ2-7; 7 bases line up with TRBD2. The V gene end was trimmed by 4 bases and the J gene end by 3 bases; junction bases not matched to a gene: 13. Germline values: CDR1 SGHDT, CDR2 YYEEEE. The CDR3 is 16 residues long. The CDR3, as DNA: TGTGCCAGCAGCCCTCGACTAGCTAATGGGGGCTACGAGCAGTACTTC. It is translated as CASSPRLANGGYEQYF.